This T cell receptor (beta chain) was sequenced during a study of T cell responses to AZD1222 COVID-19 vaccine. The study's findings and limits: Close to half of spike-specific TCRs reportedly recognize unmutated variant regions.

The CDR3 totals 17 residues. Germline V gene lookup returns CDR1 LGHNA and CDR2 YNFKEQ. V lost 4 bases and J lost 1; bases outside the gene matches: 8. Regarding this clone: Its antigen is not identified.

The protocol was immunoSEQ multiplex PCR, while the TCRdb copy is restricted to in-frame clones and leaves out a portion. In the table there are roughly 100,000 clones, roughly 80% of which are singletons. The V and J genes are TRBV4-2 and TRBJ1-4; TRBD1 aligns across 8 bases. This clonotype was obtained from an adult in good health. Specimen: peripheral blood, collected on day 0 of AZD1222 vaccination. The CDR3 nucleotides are TGTGCCAGCAGCCCTCAGGGGGCGATCGGAACTAATGAAAAACTGTTTTTT. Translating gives CASSPQGAIGTNEKLFF.